Shown below are 9 T cell receptor beta chains from a single sample sequenced in a study of blood T cells in healthy people across ages. The authors ran a second PCR of about 6 to 11 cycles using a sample-barcoded 5' primer and a J-beta primer mix. TCRdb fed the 5' RACE reads into MiXCR, producing one record per CDR3 protein. The data show roughly 1,500,000 distinct CDR3 sequences, around 42% seen once. The sequencing input was blood. The receptors were sampled from a woman aged 18-29 years in good health.

The gene calls are TRBV18 and TRBJ2-5, with TRBD1 matching over 8 bases. Germline-derived CDR1 and CDR2 are KGHSH and LQKENI. The CDR3 length is 13 residues. With V trimmed by 2 bases and J by 11 bases, 7 bases remained unmatched. The CDR3 sequence: CASSPSQGVEQYF. For the CDR3, the DNA is TGTGCCAGCTCACCATCACAGGGGGTGGAGCAGTACTTC.

The chain is built from TRBV7-2 and TRBJ2-6; D is ambiguous. The CDR3 totals 16 residues. Germline V gene data show CDR1 as SGHTA and CDR2 as FQGNSA. V shed 0 bases and J shed 3 bases, with 9 bases lying between them. CDR3 sequence (DNA): TGTGCCAGCAGCTTAGCTGTTTCTGTTGGGGCCAACGTCCTGACTTTC. Protein: CASSLAVSVGANVLTF.

The rearrangement uses TRBV20-1 and TRBJ2-1; 10 bases match TRBD2. Germline V gene lookup returns CDR1 DFQATT and CDR2 SNEGSKA (reference sequence). The CDR3 loop spans 17 amino acids. Trimming took 5 bases from V and 2 from J; bases not matched to a gene: 12. CDR3 nucleotides: TGCAGTGCTGATGATCCTGGACTAGCGGAGCCCTACAATGAGCAGTTCTTC. Protein sequence: CSADDPGLAEPYNEQFF.

The chain joins TRBV30 to TRBJ1-2; D not resolved. V was clipped by 5 bases and J by 3 bases, with 13 bases between them. The CDR3 contains 13 residues. Germline V CDR1 and CDR2: GTSNPN, SVGIG (reference sequence). This CDR3 reads CAWATEAYYGYTF. CDR3 coding DNA: TGTGCCTGGGCGACGGAGGCTTACTATGGCTACACCTTC.

The rearrangement links TRBV12-3 or TRBV12-4 to TRBJ2-5; 10 bases fit TRBD2. The J call is uncertain, as TRBJ2-7 better fits the DNA end. The CDR3 spans 14 residues. This CDR3 is CASRGTSGNNEQYF. The CDR3 DNA sequence: TGTGCCAGCAGGGGAACTAGCGGGAACAACGAGCAGTACTTC.

Of note for this clonotype: The junction shows a germline mismatch at one end, possibly a read error. The rearrangement joins TRBV12-3 or TRBV12-4 to TRBJ1-5, with a possible D match to TRBD1 (6 bases). The CDR3 has 13 residues. DNA for the CDR3: TGTGCCAGCAGATGGACAGACAATCGGCCCCAGCATTTT. This codes for CASRWTDNRPQHF.

V gene TRBV29-1 combines with J gene TRBJ1-2; TRBD1 is a possible D gene (5 bases). Looked up from germline, CDR1 is SQVTM and CDR2 is ANQGSEA. Deletions cut 4 bases from V and 3 bases from J, with 15 bases between. CDR3 length: 14 residues. The CDR3 loop reads CSVVLTGRDYGYTF. In nucleotides, the CDR3 is TGCAGCGTTGTGCTTACAGGACGCGACTATGGCTACACCTTC. Complete variable domain (other parts from reference TRBV29-1 and TRBJ1-2): SAVISQKPSRDICQRGTSLTIQCQVDSQVTMMFWYRQQPGQSLTLIATANQGSEATYESGFVIDKFPISRPNLTFSTLTVSNMSPEDSSIYLCSVVLTGRDYGYTFGSGTRLTVV.

The J gene is TRBJ1-5, the V gene TRBV6-6; 9 positions match TRBD1. The CDR3 totals 15 residues. V shed 2 bases, J shed 6 bases, and the junction held 5 bases outside the gene matches. CDR1 MNHNY and CDR2 SVGAGI come from the germline V gene (reference sequence). The chain's CDR3 is CASSYRGTGTQPQHF. The DNA for the CDR3 is TGTGCCAGCAGTTACCGTGGGACAGGGACTCAGCCCCAGCATTTT.

The chain combines TRBV7-2 with TRBJ2-7; D unclear. This CDR3 spans 14 amino acids. Per the germline V gene, CDR1 is SGHTA and CDR2 is FQGNSA. The ends were cut back, 6 bases at V and 7 bases at J, with 19 bases in the middle. The CDR3 DNA sequence: TGTGCCAGCAGTACTCCCCCCGTCTACAATGAGCAGTACTTC. Amino acids: CASSTPPVYNEQYF.